These 30 T cell receptor beta chains originate from one sample sequenced in a study of blood T cells in healthy people across ages. The second PCR ran about 6 to 12 cycles with a sample-barcoded 5' primer and J-beta primers. TCRdb re-derived calls from the 5' RACE reads in MiXCR, one entry per CDR3 protein. Seen here are roughly 1.5 million distinct CDR3 sequences, 35% to 45% observed once, and the top ten hold 4%. Sequencing was carried out using blood. The source of these receptors is a woman aged 18 to 35 in good health.

V usage is TRBV7-9 and J usage is TRBJ1-2; no definite D call. Germline CDR1 SEHNR, CDR2 FQNEAQ (reference sequence). The CDR3 length is 10 residues. Trimming took 7 bases from V and 5 from J, leaving 5 bases between them. The CDR3 loop is CASTEYGYTF. In nucleotides, the CDR3 is TGTGCCAGCACCGAGTATGGCTACACCTTC.

This chain joins TRBV7-2 and TRBJ2-3, with 8 bases that match TRBD1. The CDR3 consists of 15 residues. J lost 4 bases, V lost 1 base, and 4 bases had no gene match. Germline V gene lookup returns CDR1 SGHTA and CDR2 FQGNSA. This chain's CDR3 is CASSLGDRRADTQYF. DNA of the CDR3: TGTGCCAGCAGCTTAGGGGACAGGAGAGCAGATACGCAGTATTTT.

The sample holds a few counts of this clonotype. The gene calls are TRBV19 and TRBJ2-1; D might be TRBD2 (6 bases). Per germline, CDR1 LNHDA and CDR2 SQIVND (reference sequence). The ends were cut back, 7 bases at V and 5 bases at J, with 12 bases in the middle. The CDR3 extends over 13 amino acids. The CDR3 nucleotides read TGTGCCAGTACCTCTGGAGGGAACAATGAGCAGTTCTTC. It is translated as CASTSGGNNEQFF.

The V gene is TRBV6-6, the J gene TRBJ1-1; D is possibly TRBD1 (5 bases). The germline V and J ends were trimmed by 7 bases and 11 bases, with 23 bases remaining between them. CDR1 MNHNY and CDR2 SVGAGI come from the germline V gene (reference sequence). The CDR3 contains 14 residues. CDR3 coding DNA: TGTGCCAGCAACCAACAGGAGAGCGGGGTTGAGGCTTTCTTT. Residues: CASNQQESGVEAFF.

V gene TRBV4-1 combines with J gene TRBJ1-2; D not resolved. The CDR3 covers 14 residues. From germline, CDR1 is MGHRA and CDR2 YSYEKL. Trimming left V 3 bases short and J 2 bases short, with 10 bases between. The DNA for the CDR3 is TGCGCCAGCAGCCAGTTCACAGTAAACTATGGCTACACCTTC. Translation gives CASSQFTVNYGYTF.

The chain uses TRBV20-1 and TRBJ2-3, with 14 bases lining up with TRBD2. The V segment lost 0 bases and the J segment 1 base; nucleotides outside the gene matches: 6. The length of the CDR3 is 18 residues. Germline assignment: CDR1 DFQATT and CDR2 SNEGSKA (reference sequence). CDR3 amino acids: CSARDNGGLAGGTDTQYF. In nucleotides, the CDR3 is TGCAGTGCTAGAGATAACGGGGGACTAGCGGGAGGCACAGATACGCAGTATTTT.

J is TRBJ2-6 and V is TRBV3-1; perhaps TRBD2 as D (5 bases). The CDR3 extends over 17 amino acids. Germline assignment: CDR1 LGHDT and CDR2 YNNKEL (reference sequence). The germline V and J ends were trimmed by 2 bases and 0 bases, with 11 bases remaining between them. CDR3 residues: CASSQSRGDSGANVLTF. The DNA of the CDR3 is TGTGCCAGCAGCCAAAGTCGGGGTGACTCTGGGGCCAACGTCCTGACTTTC.

The sample holds a few counts of this clonotype. The J gene is TRBJ2-3, the V gene TRBV12-3 or TRBV12-4; no definite D call. The V and J ends lost 5 bases and 7 bases respectively, with 10 bases between them. The CDR3 has 12 amino acids. CDR3 in amino acids: CASSGTGNTQYF. DNA of the CDR3: TGTGCCAGCAGTGGTACTGGTAATACGCAGTATTTT.

In its sample, this clonotype was seen many times. The J gene is TRBJ2-2, the V gene TRBV5-1; D not resolved. V shed 0 bases and J shed 2 bases, with 5 bases lying between them. CDR3 length: 14 residues. The germline V gene has CDR1 SGHRS and CDR2 YFSETQ. This chain's CDR3 is CASSLGPNTGELFF. CDR3 sequence (DNA): TGCGCCAGCAGCTTGGGTCCTAACACCGGGGAGCTGTTTTTT.

The chain employs TRBV28 and TRBJ2-5; 9 bases map to TRBD2. The CDR3 has 18 residues. Germline CDR1 reads MDHEN; CDR2 reads SYDVKM. V lost 3 bases and J lost 4; bases outside the gene matches: 15. The CDR3 is CASSFGPAGGPGVETQYF. The CDR3 DNA follows: TGTGCCAGCAGTTTCGGTCCAGCGGGAGGACCGGGAGTAGAGACCCAGTACTTC. Drawing the rest from reference TRBV28 and TRBJ2-5, the complete variable domain is DVKVTQSSRYLVKRTGEKVFLECVQDMDHENMFWYRQDPGLGLRLIYFSYDVKMKEKGDIPEGYSVSREKKERFSLILESASTNQTSMYLCASSFGPAGGPGVETQYFGPGTRLLVL.

The chain joins TRBV12-3 or TRBV12-4 to TRBJ2-1; D remains unclear. Trimming left V 5 bases short and J 14 bases short, with 16 bases between. This CDR3 is 12 amino acids long. The CDR3 protein is CASSQLRQEEFF. CDR3 DNA sequence: TGTGCCAGCAGTCAACTCCGACAAGAGGAGTTCTTC.

The chain is built from TRBV20-1 and TRBJ2-5; D may be TRBD1 or TRBD2 (5 bases each). Looked up from germline, CDR1 is DFQATT and CDR2 is SNEGSKA (reference sequence). V was trimmed by 2 bases and J by 3 bases, leaving 10 bases between them. The CDR3 spans 13 residues. The CDR3 region is CSARNRRKETQYF. The CDR3 nucleotides read TGCAGTGCTAGAAACAGGAGGAAAGAGACCCAGTACTTC.

This clonotype appeared a single time. The chain couples TRBV27 to TRBJ2-2; 7 positions agree with TRBD1. The CDR3 sequence is 19 residues long. The germline V gene has CDR1 MNHEY and CDR2 SMNVEV (reference sequence). The trim removed 0 bases at V and 2 bases at J, leaving 12 bases unmatched. The CDR3, as DNA: TGTGCCAGCAGTTTATCGTCAGTGGACAGGCGTTTCAACACCGGGGAGCTGTTTTTT. This encodes CASSLSSVDRRFNTGELFF.

The V gene is TRBV9, the J gene TRBJ1-4; perhaps TRBD1 as D (6 bases). The V gene lost 1 base and the J gene lost 8 bases, with 9 bases spanning the gap. This CDR3 is built from 13 residues. Germline assignment: CDR1 SGDLS and CDR2 YYNGEE. CDR3 nucleotides: TGTGCCAGCAGCGTACCAGGGGTCGAAAAACTGTTTTTT. Translated, it gives CASSVPGVEKLFF.

V usage is TRBV15 and J usage is TRBJ2-7; TRBD2 matches at 9 bases. The CDR3 is 17 residues long. Germline CDR1 reads LNHNV; CDR2 reads YYDKDF (reference sequence). The V segment lost 0 bases and the J segment 4 bases; nucleotides outside the gene matches: 10. The CDR3: CATSRDRLADMNYEQYF. Here the CDR3 DNA reads TGTGCCACCAGCAGAGATAGACTAGCGGATATGAATTACGAGCAGTACTTC.

This clonotype appeared a few times. The chain uses TRBV5-1 and TRBJ2-3; 9 positions match TRBD2. Losses at the gene ends were 7 bases for V and 3 bases for J; bases not matched to a gene: 12. The length of the CDR3 is 16 residues. CDR1 is SGHRS, CDR2 YFSETQ, per germline. The CDR3 DNA sequence: TGCGCCAGCCCCCAGGAGACTAGCGGACCTACAGATACGCAGTATTTT. Its protein is CASPQETSGPTDTQYF.

This chain uses TRBV4-1 with TRBJ2-5, with TRBD2 identical over 14 bases. CDR1 MGHRA and CDR2 YSYEKL come from the germline V gene. J was trimmed by 11 bases and V by 1 base; bases with no gene match: 6. CDR3 length equals 15 residues. The CDR3 region is CASSQAGTSGREQYF. The CDR3 DNA is TGCGCCAGCAGCCAAGCCGGGACTAGCGGGAGAGAGCAGTACTTC.

The rearrangement uses TRBV20-1 and TRBJ2-7, with TRBD1 matching over 10 bases. The CDR3 extends over 15 amino acids. V shed 2 bases and J 2 bases; nucleotides not matched to a gene: 6. Germline CDR1 is DFQATT and CDR2 is SNEGSKA (reference sequence). This chain's CDR3 is CSARRDRGLPYEQYF. The CDR3, as DNA: TGCAGTGCTAGAAGGGACAGGGGCCTCCCCTACGAGCAGTACTTC.

This clonotype was detected only a few times. The chain is built from TRBV21-1 and TRBJ2-3. TRBV21-1 corresponds to a pseudogene. This CDR3 has 15 amino acids. The CDR3: CASSKWVSSTDTQYF. CDR3 coding DNA: TGTGCCAGCAGCAAATGGGTCAGCAGCACAGATACGCAGTATTTT.

The chain is built from TRBV15 and TRBJ1-2; D is perhaps TRBD1 (5 bases). Germline CDR1 is LNHNV and CDR2 is YYDKDF (reference sequence). V was trimmed by 1 base and J by 2 bases, leaving 11 bases between them. This CDR3 is built from 15 residues. The CDR3 spells CATSRAAGRNYGYTF. The CDR3 DNA follows: TGTGCCACCAGCAGAGCGGCAGGGAGGAACTATGGCTACACCTTC.

This clonotype showed up just once. The chain joins TRBV20-1 to TRBJ1-4; 10 positions match TRBD1. The trim removed 6 bases at V and 6 bases at J, leaving 4 bases unmatched. Germline lookup yields CDR1 DFQATT and CDR2 SNEGSKA (reference sequence). The CDR3 length is 13 residues. The DNA for the CDR3 is TGCAGTGCGGGACAGGGGAACGATGAAAAACTGTTTTTT. It codes for CSAGQGNDEKLFF.

This clonotype has only a few counts. The chain combines TRBV12-3 or TRBV12-4 with TRBJ2-5, with TRBD2 matching over 12 bases. This CDR3 is built from 16 residues. J lost 11 bases, V lost 7 bases, and 17 bases had no gene match. DNA for the CDR3: TGTGCCAGCACCCCAGGTAGACTAGCGGGAGTGTGGGAGCAGTACTTC. Its translation: CASTPGRLAGVWEQYF.

The table lists this clonotype with a few counts. The genes are TRBV12-3 or TRBV12-4 and TRBJ2-3; the D call may be TRBD1 or TRBD2 (7 bases each). There are 14 residues in the CDR3. The V and J ends lost 10 bases and 2 bases respectively, with 16 bases between them. The CDR3 coding sequence is TGTGCCACCGCGGGGAGGGGGCACACAGATACGCAGTATTTT. Translating it yields CATAGRGHTDTQYF.

This clonotype was detected only a few times. The chain joins TRBV7-6 to TRBJ1-1; TRBD1 aligns across 8 bases. This CDR3 contains 15 residues. CDR1 and CDR2 (germline): SGHVS, FNYEAQ. The trim removed 4 bases at V and 4 bases at J, leaving 8 bases unmatched. The CDR3 sequence: CASSSGKQGGTEAFF. The DNA for the CDR3 is TGTGCCAGCAGCTCCGGGAAACAGGGGGGCACTGAAGCTTTCTTT.

V is TRBV9 and J is TRBJ2-3; TRBD1 aligns across 9 bases. In germline, CDR1 is SGDLS, CDR2 YYNGEE. The V segment lost 4 bases and the J segment 4 bases; nucleotides outside the gene matches: 7. The CDR3 has 15 residues. The CDR3, as DNA: TGTGCCAGCAGCAGGACAGGGGCCGGCCCAGATACGCAGTATTTT. It translates to CASSRTGAGPDTQYF.

This clonotype was found a few times. The gene calls are TRBV10-3 and TRBJ1-2; 9 nucleotides match TRBD1. The germline CDR1 and CDR2 sequences are ENHRY and SYGVKD. This CDR3 spans 14 amino acids. V lost 6 bases to trimming and J lost 5 bases; unmatched junction nucleotides: 7. The CDR3 DNA reads TGTGCCATCAGCTTTGGACAGGGGCGGTATGGCTACACCTTC. Encoded protein: CAISFGQGRYGYTF.

This chain uses TRBV11-2 with TRBJ2-2, with D hard to call. Germline assignment: CDR1 SGHAT and CDR2 FQNNGV. This CDR3 contains 14 residues. V lost 3 bases and J lost 6, with 11 bases in between. The CDR3 loop reads CASSFKRGPGELFF. The CDR3 region has the DNA TGTGCCAGCAGCTTTAAAAGAGGTCCCGGGGAGCTGTTTTTT.

On this clonotype itself: Mismatch with germline at one junction end may stem from a read error. The rearrangement uses TRBV12-3 or TRBV12-4 and TRBJ2-3, with TRBD2 matching over 10 bases. This CDR3 spans 14 amino acids. DNA for the CDR3: TGTGCCGGCAGGAGCGGGGGGGCAACTGATACGCAGTATTTT. As protein: CAGRSGGATDTQYF.

V usage is TRBV5-1 and J usage is TRBJ1-1, with a weak D call TRBD1 (6 bases). The CDR3 spans 12 residues. CDR1 SGHRS and CDR2 YFSETQ come from the germline V gene. V was pared by 6 bases and J by 6 bases, with 12 bases between. For the CDR3, the DNA is TGCGCCAGCAAGCGGGAGGGGGCTGAAGCTTTCTTT. Translation: CASKREGAEAFF.

This sequence joins TRBV7-2 and TRBJ1-6; TRBD1 agrees at 9 bases. From germline, CDR1 is SGHTA and CDR2 FQGNSA. The trim removed 6 bases at V and 7 bases at J, leaving 7 bases unmatched. The CDR3 runs 15 residues. As DNA, the CDR3 is TGTGCCAGCAGGGCCCAGGGACAGGGAAATTCACCCCTCCACTTT. It codes for CASRAQGQGNSPLHF.